Presented here are 8 T cell receptor beta chains from one specimen sequenced in a study of cytomegalovirus exposure and HLA in healthy donors. The PCR employed 60 Vbeta primers together with 13 Jbeta primers. TCRdb's table, derived via immunoSEQ multiplex PCR, lists solely in-frame clones and lacks some. The sample holds around 110,000 clones, 65% to 75% seen once. Sequencing input: PBMCs. The receptors were sampled from a female donor in good health and CMV-seronegative.

The CDR3 loop is CASSSMSLPFRGPQETQYF. The CDR3 DNA follows: TGTGCCAGCAGTTCCATGTCCCTCCCTTTCAGGGGACCCCAAGAGACCCAGTACTTC. The chain links TRBV28 to TRBJ2-5; weak D call: TRBD1 (6 bases). Germline V gives CDR1 MDHEN, CDR2 SYDVKM. V lost 4 bases and J lost 1, with 25 bases in between. CDR3 length: 19 amino acids.

This rearrangement joins TRBV29-1 to TRBJ1-2; no reliable D call. This CDR3 is 14 amino acids long. Trimming left V 2 bases short and J 4 bases short, with 14 bases between. The germline V gene encodes CDR1 SQVTM and CDR2 ANQGSEA. DNA of the CDR3: TGCAGCGTTGAAACGGTGGAGATGGGCTATGGCTACACCTTC. Protein: CSVETVEMGYGYTF.

This clone has just a few counts. The V gene is TRBV5-1, the J gene TRBJ2-4; 7 bases are shared with TRBD1. This CDR3 spans 18 amino acids. Unmatched junction bases numbered 17, after V lost 7 bases and J lost 1 base. CDR1 is SGHRS, CDR2 YFSETQ, per germline. The CDR3 DNA reads as TGCGCCAGCCGTAAGACAGGGCGTTTTGTTGAGGCCAAAAACATTCAGTACTTC. As protein: CASRKTGRFVEAKNIQYF. Using reference TRBV5-1 and TRBJ2-4 for the parts outside the CDR3, the full variable domain is KAGVTQTPRYLIKTRGQQVTLSCSPISGHRSVSWYQQTPGQGLQFLFEYFSETQRNKGNFPGRFSGRQFSNSRSEMNVSTLELGDSALYLCASRKTGRFVEAKNIQYFGAGTRLSVL.

The rearrangement uses TRBV6-5 and TRBJ2-7; 8 bases align to TRBD1. This CDR3 has 15 residues. Germline values: CDR1 MNHEY, CDR2 SVGAGI. The V gene end was trimmed by 2 bases and the J gene end by 3 bases; junction bases not matched to a gene: 6. The CDR3 DNA reads as TGTGCCAGCAGTTACACAGGGGGTACATACTACGAGCAGTACTTC. Amino acid sequence: CASSYTGGTYYEQYF.

This clone was observed a handful of times. The J gene is TRBJ2-1, the V gene TRBV5-1; 11 bases match TRBD1. Trimming cost V 1 base and J 9 bases; bases outside gene matches: 6. CDR1 SGHRS and CDR2 YFSETQ come from the germline V gene. This CDR3 has 15 residues. CDR3 nucleotides: TGCGCCAGCAGCTTGTTAGGACAGGGGGCGGGTGAGCAGTTCTTC. Its protein is CASSLLGQGAGEQFF.

V is TRBV6-1 and J is TRBJ1-2, with D possibly being TRBD1 (6 bases). Trimming took off 6 bases at V and 4 bases at J, with 15 bases between the two ends. The germline V gene encodes CDR1 MNHNS and CDR2 SASEGT. The CDR3 consists of 14 residues. CDR3 protein: CASRQGGELYGYTF. CDR3 DNA: TGTGCCAGCAGACAGGGAGGGGAACTCTATGGCTACACCTTC.

The chain joins TRBV15 to TRBJ2-2, with TRBD2 matching over 10 bases. The CDR3 has 17 amino acids. Germline assignment: CDR1 LNHNV and CDR2 YYDKDF (reference sequence). The ends lost 0 bases at V and 6 bases at J; junction bases unmatched: 7. CDR3 DNA sequence: TGTGCCACCAGCAGAGATATACTAGCGGGACTCCCCGGGGAGCTGTTTTTT. Translation: CATSRDILAGLPGELFF.

Only a few counts were recorded for this clone. The chain joins TRBV7-9 to TRBJ2-6, with unresolved D. The CDR3 runs 14 residues. The germline gives CDR1 SEHNR, CDR2 FQNEAQ (reference sequence). V shed 7 bases and J shed 1 base, with 8 bases lying between them. CDR3 coding DNA: TGTGCCAGCACCCGCGAATCTGGGGCCAACGTCCTGACTTTC. Translated, it gives CASTRESGANVLTF.